This record covers a single T cell receptor (beta chain). This specimen belongs to a study of CD8 T cells in Susac syndrome. The RNA input was roughly 0.45 to 1 ug, and it was reverse transcribed with random hexamers. The authors amplified TCR beta CDR3 across 54 Vbeta and 13 Jbeta using immunoSEQ multiplex PCR. MiXCR, applied by TCRdb to the immunoSEQ multiplex PCR reads, yields one record per CDR3 protein. This sample yields 200,000 or so distinct CDR3 sequences, of which 80% to 95% are seen a single time; around 0.15% belongs to the top ten. Multiple sclerosis controls were treatment-naive patients with stable or active relapsing-remitting disease. Per the germline V gene, CDR1 is MNHEY and CDR2 is SMNVEV (reference sequence). V was trimmed by 7 bases and J by 4 bases, leaving 7 bases between them. The CDR3 is 12 residues long.

The specimen was CD8+ T cells from PBMCs. The J gene is TRBJ2-2, the V gene TRBV27; D gene ambiguous. The origin of this receptor is a human donor with multiple sclerosis. CDR3 in DNA: TGTGCCAGCACCAACCCCACCGGGGAGCTGTTTTTT. It yields the protein CASTNPTGELFF.